This TCR beta chain appears in the sequencing data of a study of blood T cell repertoires in COVID-19 (dated by TCRdb to the early 2020s). Context from the whole study: Samples from collaborators originated in the United States, Italy and Spain and spanned both the acute and convalescent phases of COVID-19. The material from the prospective study consisted of cDNA or gDNA derived from T cells, B-cell-depleted T cells, or PBMCs. The dataset comprised deeply sampled blood TCRbeta repertoires from subjects exposed to, actively infected with, or recovered from COVID-19. A freely available public database, intended as a resource for researchers studying the immune response to SARS-CoV-2, is where the repertoires were released. The samples were drawn from two sources: the first 160 participants of the ongoing ImmuneRACE study, and over 950 subjects contributed by 6 global collaborators. The sample metadata nearly always contained a de-identified subject ID, COVID-19 status, age in years and sex. Where HLA class I and class II types were available, the types were taken from metadata supplied by the sample provider, not from assay-based typing.

Overall study results and their limits: How much clinical and demographic metadata was included differed by source and by participant, and the metadata was provided uncurated.

Reading the germline V gene (reference sequence) gives CDR1 SEHNR and CDR2 FQNEAQ. Unmatched junction bases come to 7, with V trimmed by 3 bases and J by 4 bases. Counted from cysteine to phenylalanine, this CDR3 has 15 amino acids. Left in the record is the CDR3 DNA by itself, 45 bases read in frame from the first base. The collaborating institutions used their own protocols to collect whole blood in K2EDTA tubes. Collaborator samples were shipped for TCRbeta analysis as frozen whole blood, isolated PBMCs, or DNA extracted from either sample type. Note on this clone: What this receptor recognizes is not known. No qualities accompany the bases; no much larger clone lies one base away.

TCRbeta CDR3 regions were amplified from genomic DNA using the immunoSEQ Assay, a bias-controlled multiplex PCR. As for how the authors treated the data: Within the assay, amplification of reference gene primers was used to estimate how many nucleated cells each sample contained. To quantify the absolute abundance of each unique TCRbeta CDR3 rearrangement, sequence reads were collapsed and filtered. Productive Simpson clonality was computed per sample as the square root of Simpson's diversity index over productive rearrangements. In its TCRdb copy, this immuneACCESS table keeps in-frame sequences only and misses some clones. Where compared with another copy, unresolved V genes explain less than half of these, and the others have no known cause. V and J calls and clone size are given by that table; D and trimming were obtained from the DNA. Present in this sample are 89,000 or so clones, 85% of which were seen just once. Of the sample, 35% to 40% falls within the top ten clones.

Specimen: peripheral blood. This TCR was sampled from an older man with acute or convalescent COVID-19. This chain joins TRBV7-9 to TRBJ2-5; 8 of the junction bases match TRBD2. The CDR3 amino acid sequence is: CASSFVLAGSETQYF. The DNA reads as follows: TGTGCCAGCAGCTTCGTTCTAGCGGGTTCAGAGACCCAGTACTTC. With the rest looked up from the reference TRBV7-9 and TRBJ2-5 genes rather than sequenced, the full variable domain is DTGVSQNPRHKITKRGQNVTFRCDPISEHNRLYWYRQTLGQGPEFLTYFQNEAQLEKSRLLSDRFSAERPKGSFSTLEIQRTEQGDSAMYLCASSFVLAGSETQYFGPGTRLLVL.